There are a few counts of the clone carrying this T cell receptor (beta chain). Its antigen is still unknown. The diagnoses drew upon clinical symptoms, serum thyroxine and TRAb, thyroid ultrasound and orbital computed tomography. These data belong to a study of T cells in Graves' hyperthyroidism and ophthalmopathy. Findings of the study overall: Separating ophthalmopathy from stable hyperthyroidism was achieved by a 13 V-J model.

From RNA transcripts, TCR beta CDR3 regions were amplified. The primer set for the first-round RT-PCR of the TCR CDR3 was HTBI. TCRdb analysed the multiplex PCR reads with MiXCR anew, one entry per CDR3 protein. Among about 640,000 distinct CDR3 sequences listed, less than 25% were seen once. What was sequenced was blood. The origin of this receptor is a man aged 25-40 years with Graves' ophthalmopathy.

CDR3 nucleotides: TGTGCCAGCAGCTCTTCAGGGGGTAGCAATCAGCCCCAGCATTTT. It specifies CASSSSGGSNQPQHF. The rearrangement links TRBV7-9 to TRBJ1-5; 7 nucleotides align to TRBD1. Germline V gene lookup returns CDR1 SEHNR and CDR2 FQNEAQ (reference sequence). V gave up 4 bases and J gave up 0 bases; unmatched junction bases: 3. This CDR3 region has 15 residues.